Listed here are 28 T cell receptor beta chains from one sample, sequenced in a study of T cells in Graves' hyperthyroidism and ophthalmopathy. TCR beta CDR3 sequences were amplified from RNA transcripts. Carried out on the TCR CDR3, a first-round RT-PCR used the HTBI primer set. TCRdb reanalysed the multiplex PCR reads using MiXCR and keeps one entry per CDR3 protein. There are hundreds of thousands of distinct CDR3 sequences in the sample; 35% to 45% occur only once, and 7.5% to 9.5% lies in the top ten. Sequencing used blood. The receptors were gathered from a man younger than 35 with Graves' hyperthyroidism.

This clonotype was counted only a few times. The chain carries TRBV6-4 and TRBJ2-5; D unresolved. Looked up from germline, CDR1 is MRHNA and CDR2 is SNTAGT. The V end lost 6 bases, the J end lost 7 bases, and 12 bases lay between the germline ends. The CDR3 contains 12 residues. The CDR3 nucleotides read TGTGCCAGCAGCTTGAATCCCGCGACCCAGTACTTC. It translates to CASSLNPATQYF.

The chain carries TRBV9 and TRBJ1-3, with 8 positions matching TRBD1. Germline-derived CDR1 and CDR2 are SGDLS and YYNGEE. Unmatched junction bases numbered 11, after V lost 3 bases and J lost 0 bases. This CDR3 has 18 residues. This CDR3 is CASSAGTGLVPSGNTIYF. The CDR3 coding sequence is TGTGCCAGCAGCGCCGGGACAGGCTTAGTACCCTCTGGAAACACCATATATTTT.

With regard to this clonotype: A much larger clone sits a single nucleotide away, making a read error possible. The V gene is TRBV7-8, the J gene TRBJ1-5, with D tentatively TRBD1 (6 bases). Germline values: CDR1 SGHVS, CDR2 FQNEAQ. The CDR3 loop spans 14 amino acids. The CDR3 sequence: CAGSLAPGARPQHF. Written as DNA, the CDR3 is TGTGCCGGCAGCTTAGCGCCAGGGGCGAGGCCCCAGCATTTT.

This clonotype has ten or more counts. Here the CDR3 DNA reads TGTGCCAGCAGCGACGGGACGGGTGAGACCCAGTACTTC. This encodes CASSDGTGETQYF. V and J are TRBV2 and TRBJ2-5; possibly TRBD1 or TRBD2 for D (5 bases each). The CDR3 totals 13 residues. Germline lookup yields CDR1 SNHLY and CDR2 FYNNEI. V lost 6 bases and J lost 5, with 13 bases in between.

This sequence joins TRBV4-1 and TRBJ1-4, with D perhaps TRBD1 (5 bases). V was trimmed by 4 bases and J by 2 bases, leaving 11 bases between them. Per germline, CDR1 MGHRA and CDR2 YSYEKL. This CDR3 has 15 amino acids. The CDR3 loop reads CASSPTGGTNEKLFF. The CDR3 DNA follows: TGCGCCAGCAGCCCGACCGGGGGGACTAATGAAAAACTGTTTTTT.

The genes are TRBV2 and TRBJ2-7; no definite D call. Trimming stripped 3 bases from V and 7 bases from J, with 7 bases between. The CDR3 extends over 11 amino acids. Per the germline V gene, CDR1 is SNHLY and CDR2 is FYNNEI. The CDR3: CASSDPGEQYF. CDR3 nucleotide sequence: TGTGCCAGCAGTGACCCTGGGGAGCAGTACTTC.

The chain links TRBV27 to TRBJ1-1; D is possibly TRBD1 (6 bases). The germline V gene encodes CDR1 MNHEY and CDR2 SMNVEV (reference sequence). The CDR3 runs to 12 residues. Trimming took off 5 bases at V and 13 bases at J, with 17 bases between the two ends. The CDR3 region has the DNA TGTGCCAGCAGTCCTAGCGCAGGGGACGTTTTCTTT. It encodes CASSPSAGDVFF.

CDR3 residues: CASSRRDSRAGANVLTF. The CDR3 coding sequence is TGTGCCAGCAGCCGCCGGGACTCAAGAGCCGGGGCCAACGTCCTGACTTTC. The chain links TRBV12-3 or TRBV12-4 to TRBJ2-6, with D possibly matching TRBD2 (6 bases). V was pared by 6 bases and J by 4 bases, with 19 bases between. This CDR3 has 17 residues.

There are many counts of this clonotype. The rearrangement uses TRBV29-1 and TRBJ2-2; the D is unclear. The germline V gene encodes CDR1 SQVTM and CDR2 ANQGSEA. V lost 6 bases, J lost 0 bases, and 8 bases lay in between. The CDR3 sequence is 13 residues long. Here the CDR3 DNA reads TGCAGCGTCAGACCGACGAACACCGGGGAGCTGTTTTTT. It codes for CSVRPTNTGELFF.

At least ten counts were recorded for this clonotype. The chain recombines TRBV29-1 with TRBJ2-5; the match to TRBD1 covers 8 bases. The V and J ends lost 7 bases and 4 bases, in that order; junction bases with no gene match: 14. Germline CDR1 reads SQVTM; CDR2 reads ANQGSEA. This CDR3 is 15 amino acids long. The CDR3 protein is CSALPGQAGGETQYF. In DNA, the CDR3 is TGCAGCGCCCTACCGGGACAGGCTGGCGGAGAGACCCAGTACTTC.

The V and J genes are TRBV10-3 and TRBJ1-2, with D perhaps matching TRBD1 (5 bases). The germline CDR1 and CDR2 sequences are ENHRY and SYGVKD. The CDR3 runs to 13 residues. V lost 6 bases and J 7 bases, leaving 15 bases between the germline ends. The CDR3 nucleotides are TGTGCCATCAGCCTCCGGGGGGGAGGTGGCTACACCTTC. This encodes CAISLRGGGGYTF.

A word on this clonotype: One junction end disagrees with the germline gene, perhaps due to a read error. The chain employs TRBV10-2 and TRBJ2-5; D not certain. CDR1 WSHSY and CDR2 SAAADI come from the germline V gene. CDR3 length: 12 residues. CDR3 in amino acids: CASRSTSETQYF. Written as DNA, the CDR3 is TGTGCCAGCAGGTCGACAAGTGAGACCCAGTACTTC.

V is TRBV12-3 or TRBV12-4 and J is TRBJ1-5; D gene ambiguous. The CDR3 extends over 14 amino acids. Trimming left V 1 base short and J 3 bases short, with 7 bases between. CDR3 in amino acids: CASSLVSNNQPQHF. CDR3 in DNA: TGTGCCAGCAGTTTAGTCAGTAACAATCAGCCCCAGCATTTT.

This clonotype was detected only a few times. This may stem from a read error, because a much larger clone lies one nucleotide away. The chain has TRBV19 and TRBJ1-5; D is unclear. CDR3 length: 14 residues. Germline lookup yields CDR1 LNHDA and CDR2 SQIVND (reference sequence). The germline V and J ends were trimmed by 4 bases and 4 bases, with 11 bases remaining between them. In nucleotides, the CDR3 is TGTGCCAGTAGTAGGAATGGAGCGAATCAGCCCCAGCATTTT. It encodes CASSRNGANQPQHF.

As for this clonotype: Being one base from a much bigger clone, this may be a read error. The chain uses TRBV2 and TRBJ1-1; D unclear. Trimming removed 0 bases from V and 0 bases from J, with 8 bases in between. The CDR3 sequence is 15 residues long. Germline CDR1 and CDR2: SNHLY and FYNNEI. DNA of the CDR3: TGTGCCAGCAGTGAAGCTGCCTGTTTGAACACTGAAGCTTTCTTT. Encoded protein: CASSEAACLNTEAFF.

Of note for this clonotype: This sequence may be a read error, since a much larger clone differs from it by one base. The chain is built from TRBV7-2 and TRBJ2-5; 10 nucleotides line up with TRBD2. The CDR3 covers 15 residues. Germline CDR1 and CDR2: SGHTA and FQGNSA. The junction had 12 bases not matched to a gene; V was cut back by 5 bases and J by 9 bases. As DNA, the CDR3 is TGTGCCAGCAGCAGATGGACTAGCGGCCCGGGGGCCCAGTACTTC. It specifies CASSRWTSGPGAQYF.

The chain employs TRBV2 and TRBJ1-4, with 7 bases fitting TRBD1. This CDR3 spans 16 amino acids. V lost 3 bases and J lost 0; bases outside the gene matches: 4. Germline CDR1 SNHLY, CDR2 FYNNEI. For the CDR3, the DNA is TGTGCCAGCAGTGAGGGGACAGCTGCAACTAATGAAAAACTGTTTTTT. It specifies CASSEGTAATNEKLFF. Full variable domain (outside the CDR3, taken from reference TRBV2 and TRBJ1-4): EPEVTQTPSHQVTQMGQEVILRCVPISNHLYFYWYRQILGQKVEFLVSFYNNEISEKSEIFDDQFSVERPDGSNFTLKIRSTKLEDSAMYFCASSEGTAATNEKLFFGSGTQLSVL.

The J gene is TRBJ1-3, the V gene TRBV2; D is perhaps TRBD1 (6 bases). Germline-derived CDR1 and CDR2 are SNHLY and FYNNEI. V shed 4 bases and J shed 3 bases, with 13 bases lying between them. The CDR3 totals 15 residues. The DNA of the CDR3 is TGTGCCAGCAGTGCCCAGGGGAGCTATGGAAACACCATATATTTT. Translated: CASSAQGSYGNTIYF.

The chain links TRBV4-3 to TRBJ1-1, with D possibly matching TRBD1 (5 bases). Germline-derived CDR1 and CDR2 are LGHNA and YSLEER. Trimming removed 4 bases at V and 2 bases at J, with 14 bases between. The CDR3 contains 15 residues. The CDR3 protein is CASSPSLGPNTEAFF. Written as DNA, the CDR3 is TGCGCCAGCAGCCCTTCCCTGGGACCTAACACTGAAGCTTTCTTT.

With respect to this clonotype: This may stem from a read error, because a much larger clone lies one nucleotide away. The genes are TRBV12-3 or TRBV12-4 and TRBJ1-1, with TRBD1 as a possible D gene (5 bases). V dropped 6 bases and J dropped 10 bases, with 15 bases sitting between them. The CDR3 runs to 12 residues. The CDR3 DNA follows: TGTGCCAGCAGCCCATTCTGGGGGGGAGCTTTCTTT. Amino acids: CASSPFWGGAFF.

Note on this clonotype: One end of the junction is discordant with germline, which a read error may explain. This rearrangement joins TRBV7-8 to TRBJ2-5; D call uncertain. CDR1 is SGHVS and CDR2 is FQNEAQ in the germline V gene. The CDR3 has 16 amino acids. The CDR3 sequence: CASSLRWQVDQEAQYF. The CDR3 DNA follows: TGTGCCAGCAGTTTGCGGTGGCAGGTGGACCAAGAGGCCCAGTACTTC.

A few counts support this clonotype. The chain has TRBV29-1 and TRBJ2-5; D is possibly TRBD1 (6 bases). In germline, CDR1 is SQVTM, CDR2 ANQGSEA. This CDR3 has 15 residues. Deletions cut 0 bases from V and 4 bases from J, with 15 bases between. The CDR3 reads CSVEDQGLVLETQYF. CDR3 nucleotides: TGCAGCGTTGAAGATCAGGGGCTAGTTCTAGAGACCCAGTACTTC.

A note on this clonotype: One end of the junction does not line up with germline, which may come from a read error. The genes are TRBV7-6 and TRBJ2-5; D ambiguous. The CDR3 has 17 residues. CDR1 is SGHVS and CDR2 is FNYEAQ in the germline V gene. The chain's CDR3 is CASSQDSPWVGQETQYF. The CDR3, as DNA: TGCGCCAGCAGCCAAGATAGTCCCTGGGTGGGCCAAGAGACCCAGTACTTC.

The CDR3 region has the DNA TGCAGTGCTAGAGTATCGGGGGGCCAAGAGACCCAGTACTTC. Its translation is CSARVSGGQETQYF. The chain employs TRBV20-1 and TRBJ2-5, with 7 bases matching TRBD2. The V gene end was trimmed by 1 base and the J gene end by 1 base; junction bases not matched to a gene: 3. The CDR3 has 14 residues. Germline CDR1 DFQATT, CDR2 SNEGSKA (reference sequence).

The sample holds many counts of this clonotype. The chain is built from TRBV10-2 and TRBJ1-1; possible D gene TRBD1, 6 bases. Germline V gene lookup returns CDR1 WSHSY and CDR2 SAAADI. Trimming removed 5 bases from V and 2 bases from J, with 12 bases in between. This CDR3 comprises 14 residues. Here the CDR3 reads CASSYTTGNTEAFF. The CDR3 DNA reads TGCGCCAGCAGTTACACGACAGGCAACACTGAAGCTTTCTTT.

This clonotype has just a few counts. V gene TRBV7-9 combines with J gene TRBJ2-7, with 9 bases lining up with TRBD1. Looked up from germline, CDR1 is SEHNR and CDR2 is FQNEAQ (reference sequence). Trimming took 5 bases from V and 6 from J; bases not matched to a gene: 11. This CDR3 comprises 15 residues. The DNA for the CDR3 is TGTGCCAGCAGCGGCCGGGACAGGGTAGGACGCGAGCAGTACTTC. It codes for CASSGRDRVGREQYF.

The CDR3 spells CASSQDREGTAEAFF. The DNA of the CDR3 is TGTGCCAGCAGCCAAGATCGGGAGGGGACGGCTGAAGCTTTCTTT. The chain joins TRBV7-2 to TRBJ1-1, with TRBD1 as a possible D gene (5 bases). Trimming cost V 5 bases and J 6 bases, with 19 bases left between them. The germline gives CDR1 SGHTA, CDR2 FQGNSA. The CDR3 consists of 15 residues.

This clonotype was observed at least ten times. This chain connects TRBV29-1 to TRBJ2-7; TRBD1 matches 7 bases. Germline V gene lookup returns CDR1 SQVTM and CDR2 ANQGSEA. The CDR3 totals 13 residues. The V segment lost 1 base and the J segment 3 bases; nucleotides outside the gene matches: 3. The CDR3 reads CSVEVGDSYEQYF. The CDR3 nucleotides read TGCAGCGTTGAAGTTGGGGACAGCTACGAGCAGTACTTC.